The present TCR beta chain was sequenced within a study of cytomegalovirus exposure and HLA in healthy donors. The CDR3 totals 15 residues. CDR1 and CDR2 (germline): SNHLY, FYNNEI. With 7 bases clipped from V and 5 bases from J, the junction kept 10 bases outside the gene matches. The PCR was carried out with 60 Vbeta primers and 13 Jbeta primers. Data came from immunoSEQ multiplex PCR; TCRdb stores just in-frame clones and leaves some out. The data hold roughly 63,000 clones, with roughly 80% observed a single time. This TCR came from a middle-aged woman in good health and CMV-seropositive. The genes are TRBV2 and TRBJ1-4; 7 bases match TRBD1. Sample: PBMCs. CDR3 in DNA: TGTGCCAGCAAGGAAGGGGGCATTTGGAATGAAAAACTGTTTTTT. Translated, it gives CASKEGGIWNEKLFF.